This T cell receptor (beta chain) appears in the sequencing data of a study of T cells in Graves' hyperthyroidism and ophthalmopathy. Study-level results: Model output signaled ophthalmopathy a median roughly 6.1 months ahead of onset. Blood shared most expanded thyroid clonotypes above 0.001.

The sample holds a few counts of this clonotype. Its antigen is not identified. The TCR beta CDR3 regions underwent amplification using RNA transcripts as the source. The HTBI set primed first-round TCR CDR3 RT-PCR. One entry per CDR3 protein, called by TCRdb with MiXCR from the multiplex PCR reads. The profile covers 490,000 or so distinct CDR3 sequences, with over 35% appearing a single time and about 43% taken by the ten largest. Thyroid ultrasound and orbital computed tomography, with clinical symptoms and serum thyroxine and TRAb, informed diagnoses. The V and J ends lost 0 bases and 9 bases respectively, with 8 bases between them. The length of the CDR3 is 13 residues. In germline, CDR1 is MNHEY, CDR2 SVGEGT.

The sample comprised peripheral blood or thyroid tissue (not recorded which). The V and J genes are TRBV6-2 or TRBV6-3 and TRBJ2-2; D remains unclear. This TCR was recovered from an adult woman with Graves' disease, either hyperthyroidism or ophthalmopathy (not recorded which). The CDR3 loop is CASSYSKLWELFF. Here the CDR3 DNA reads TGTGCCAGCAGTTACTCGAAACTTTGGGAGCTGTTTTTT.